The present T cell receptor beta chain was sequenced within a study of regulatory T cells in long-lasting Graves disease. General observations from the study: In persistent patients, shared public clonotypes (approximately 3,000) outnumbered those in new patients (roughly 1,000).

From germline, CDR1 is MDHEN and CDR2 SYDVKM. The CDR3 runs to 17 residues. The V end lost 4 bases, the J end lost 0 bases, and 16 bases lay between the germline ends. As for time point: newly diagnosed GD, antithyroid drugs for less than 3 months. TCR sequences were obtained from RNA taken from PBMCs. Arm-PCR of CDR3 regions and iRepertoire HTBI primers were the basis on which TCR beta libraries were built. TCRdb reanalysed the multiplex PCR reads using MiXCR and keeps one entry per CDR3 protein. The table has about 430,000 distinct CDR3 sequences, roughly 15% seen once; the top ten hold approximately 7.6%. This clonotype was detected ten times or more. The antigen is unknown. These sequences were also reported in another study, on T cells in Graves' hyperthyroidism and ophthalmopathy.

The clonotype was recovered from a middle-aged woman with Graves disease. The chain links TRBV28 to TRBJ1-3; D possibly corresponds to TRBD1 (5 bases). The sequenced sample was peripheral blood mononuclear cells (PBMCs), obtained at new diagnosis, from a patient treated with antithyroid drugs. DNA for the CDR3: TGTGCCAGCAGTTCCACACCGGGACTTCTCTCTGGAAACACCATATATTTT. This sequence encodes CASSSTPGLLSGNTIYF.